The rows below give T cell receptor beta chains drawn from one sample of a study of T cells in Graves' hyperthyroidism and ophthalmopathy. TCRdb recomputed calls from the multiplex PCR reads with MiXCR, one row per CDR3 protein. The sample shows around 700,000 distinct CDR3 sequences, around 19% of them seen only once. Sequencing was done on a sample of blood. These receptors were taken from a woman aged 45 to 65 with Graves' hyperthyroidism that later progressed to Graves' ophthalmopathy. Both conserved end residues are part of each CDR3. The D gene is left open where the match is weak. Clone size is stated in some rows and not others, as once, few, many or a class when expanded.

J: TRBJ1-6
V: TRBV12-3/TRBV12-4
size: many
D: NA
DNA: TGTGCCAGCAGTTTGGCCAATTCACCCCTCCACTTT
CDR3: CASSLANSPLHF

J: TRBJ1-6
V: TRBV20-1
size: many
D: NA
DNA: TGCAGTGCTAGAGATAACCCAGGGGTAGGGAATTCACCCCTCCACTTT
CDR3: CSARDNPGVGNSPLHF

J: TRBJ1-2
V: TRBV15
size: NA
D: TRBD1
DNA: TGTGCCACCAGCTGGGGACAGGCGGGAGGAGGCTACACCTTC
CDR3: CATSWGQAGGGYTF

J: TRBJ1-1
V: TRBV3-1
size: many
D: NA
DNA: TGTGCCAGCAGCTGGGCAGAGTGGAACACTGAAGCTTTCTTT
CDR3: CASSWAEWNTEAFF

J: TRBJ1-1
V: TRBV30
size: few
D: NA
DNA: TGTGCCTGGAGTGAGGCGAAAGCTTTCTTT
CDR3: CAWSEAKAFF

J: TRBJ2-7
V: TRBV7-9
size: many
D: TRBD2
DNA: TGTGCCAGCAGCTTAACGCGAGGACTAGCTGACTACGAGCAGTACTTC
CDR3: CASSLTRGLADYEQYF

J: TRBJ2-1
V: TRBV7-3
size: many
D: NA
DNA: TGTGCCAGCAGCTTTGAAGGCAATGAGCAGTTCTTC
CDR3: CASSFEGNEQFF

J: TRBJ2-5
V: TRBV19
size: NA
D: NA
DNA: TGTGCCAGTAGTACGACGTACCAAGAGACCCAGTACTTC
CDR3: CASSTTYQETQYF

J: TRBJ1-6
V: TRBV19
size: few
D: NA
DNA: TGTGCCAGTAGTCCCCGGGAGGGCCTTGGAGTCTCCCTCCACTTT
CDR3: CASSPREGLGVSLHF

J: TRBJ2-7
V: TRBV5-1
size: many
D: TRBD2
DNA: TGCGCCAGCAGCTTGGGACTAGCGGGGGTATACGAGCAGTACTTC
CDR3: CASSLGLAGVYEQYF

J: TRBJ2-2
V: TRBV28
size: few
D: NA
DNA: TGTGCCAGCAGTTTACCCCAAACCCCGGGGACCGGGGAGCTGTTTTTT
CDR3: CASSLPQTPGTGELFF

J: TRBJ1-2
V: TRBV12-3/TRBV12-4
size: many
D: TRBD1
DNA: TGTGCCAGCAGTGAGGGACAGGCCAACTATGGCTACACCTTC
CDR3: CASSEGQANYGYTF

J: TRBJ2-3
V: TRBV20-1
size: many
D: NA
DNA: TGCAGTGCTCCAGGGGCCGACACAGATACGCAGTATTTT
CDR3: CSAPGADTDTQYF

J: TRBJ1-6
V: TRBV5-1
size: NA
D: NA
DNA: TGCGCCAGCAGCTTGGGTGGGGCGGATAATTCACCCCTCCACTTT
CDR3: CASSLGGADNSPLHF

J: TRBJ2-5
V: TRBV2
size: few
D: TRBD2
DNA: TGTGCCAGCAGTGGCCTCTCCGGGGGGGTCGAGACCCAGTACTTC
CDR3: CASSGLSGGVETQYF

J: TRBJ1-1
V: TRBV3-1
size: many
D: NA
DNA: TGTGCCAGCAGCCAAACGACTAACACTGAAGCTTTCTTT
CDR3: CASSQTTNTEAFF

J: TRBJ1-1
V: TRBV3-1
size: many
D: NA
DNA: TGTGCCAGCAGCCAACGGACTGAAGCTTTCTTT
CDR3: CASSQRTEAFF

J: TRBJ1-4
V: TRBV7-2
size: few
D: TRBD1
DNA: TGTGCCAGCAGCCTCCCCGGGACAGGGGAGGAAAAACTGTTTTTT
CDR3: CASSLPGTGEEKLFF

J: TRBJ1-6
V: TRBV12-3/TRBV12-4
size: few
D: NA
DNA: TGTGCCAGCAGTTTATTGCACGGTAATTCACCCCTCCACTTT
CDR3: CASSLLHGNSPLHF

J: TRBJ1-4
V: TRBV11-2
size: many
D: TRBD1
DNA: TGTGCCAGCAGCCACTGGACAGGGATGAATGAAAAACTGTTTTTT
CDR3: CASSHWTGMNEKLFF

J: TRBJ1-1
V: TRBV7-9
size: NA
D: NA
DNA: TGTGCCAGCAGCTTTGACAGGAGCACTGAAGCTTTCTTT
CDR3: CASSFDRSTEAFF

J: TRBJ1-4
V: TRBV27
size: many
D: NA
DNA: TGTGCCAGCAGTTCTCTAGAGGTTTACAATGAAAAACTGTTTTTT
CDR3: CASSSLEVYNEKLFF

J: TRBJ1-1
V: TRBV12-3/TRBV12-4
size: many
D: TRBD1
DNA: TGTGCCAGCAGTCGGACAGGGGCCACTGAAGCTTTCTTT
CDR3: CASSRTGATEAFF